The 26 T cell receptor beta chains below come from one sample, sequenced in a study of T cells expressing NK-cell markers. TCRdb reprocessed the 5' RACE reads and stores each CDR3 protein as one record, lacking DNA. This sample lists roughly 350,000 distinct CDR3 sequences; its ten largest clones have 4% to 6.5%. The source material was blood T cells: a sorted CD56 or NKG2C T cell subset, CD4+ or CD8+ T cells, or bulk PBMC T cells (not recorded which). These receptor sequences come from a man aged 18-69 years in good health.

The chain has TRBV5-1 and TRBJ2-1; TCRdb names TRBD1, which stays unverified in the absence of DNA. The CDR3 is made up of 14 amino acids. CDR1 is SGHRS and CDR2 is YFSETQ in the germline V gene. CDR3: CASSSPRGLSEQFF.

The J gene is TRBJ2-5, the V gene TRBV6-5; the D call from TCRdb, TRBD2, cannot be confirmed without DNA. Germline-derived CDR1 and CDR2 are MNHEY and SVGAGI. This CDR3 has 15 amino acids. The CDR3 here is CASSYKSGPTETQYF.

V gene TRBV5-4 combines with J gene TRBJ2-5; TCRdb's D gene call, TRBD2, goes unchecked for lack of DNA. Per germline, CDR1 SGHNT and CDR2 YYREEE (reference sequence). The CDR3 loop spans 14 amino acids. The CDR3 region is CASSTGLPGETQYF.

The chain links TRBV14 to TRBJ1-5; without DNA, the TCRdb call of TRBD1 cannot be checked. Germline-derived CDR1 and CDR2 are SGHDN and FVKESK. This CDR3 is built from 18 residues. The CDR3: CASSQVPRTGRLGQPQHF.

The rearrangement joins TRBV2 to TRBJ1-4; lacking DNA, the TRBD1 call made by TCRdb goes unchecked. Germline V lookup: CDR1 SNHLY, CDR2 FYNNEI. The CDR3 runs to 15 residues. The CDR3 sequence is CASSQYGTVDSKLFF.

This chain connects TRBV7-8 to TRBJ2-7; TCRdb's assignment of TRBD1 cannot be checked, as there is no DNA. The CDR3 has 17 amino acids. CDR1 SGHVS and CDR2 FQNEAQ come from the germline V gene. The CDR3 loop is CASSLGSGTGNSYEQYF.

The chain employs TRBV5-6 and TRBJ1-1; TCRdb calls TRBD1, which cannot be checked without DNA. The germline CDR1 and CDR2 sequences are SGHDT and YYEEEE. The CDR3 is made up of 16 amino acids. Here the CDR3 reads CASSLLEWGGNTEAFF.

The chain recombines TRBV6-1 with TRBJ1-5; TCRdb's D call, TRBD1, is unchecked because there is no DNA. The CDR3 spans 15 residues. Per the germline V gene, CDR1 is MNHNS and CDR2 is SASEGT. CDR3 in amino acids: CASTDPEGVHQPQHF.

J is TRBJ2-3 and V is TRBV2; TCRdb proposes TRBD1, but this gene call is untestable without DNA. The CDR3 loop spans 12 amino acids. The germline V gene encodes CDR1 SNHLY and CDR2 FYNNEI. CDR3 region: CASSGTADTQYF.

The chain is built from TRBV18 and TRBJ2-5; TCRdb's D call, TRBD1, is unchecked because there is no DNA. Germline lookup yields CDR1 KGHSH and CDR2 LQKENI. This CDR3 has 15 residues. CDR3 in amino acids: CASSPLGPPQETQYF.

The chain uses TRBV7-7 and TRBJ2-2; TCRdb's D call of TRBD1 is untestable without DNA. The germline V gene encodes CDR1 SSHAT and CDR2 FNYEAQ (reference sequence). The CDR3 loop spans 13 amino acids. The CDR3 loop is CASRSGRTGELFF.

J is TRBJ2-5 and V is TRBV11-2. This CDR3 is 14 amino acids long. Germline lookup yields CDR1 SGHAT and CDR2 FQNNGV. The CDR3 spells CASSSQVGQETQYF.

This sequence joins TRBV7-8 and TRBJ1-1. The CDR3 is 14 residues long. Looked up from germline, CDR1 is SGHVS and CDR2 is FQNEAQ. The CDR3 sequence: CASSFWHNRLEAFF.

V and J are TRBV6-1 and TRBJ1-5; TCRdb returns TRBD1, unconfirmable since there is no DNA. CDR3 length equals 13 residues. Germline loops: CDR1 MNHNS, CDR2 SASEGT. The CDR3 sequence is CASRDQGDGPQHF.

This chain joins TRBV9 and TRBJ2-1; TCRdb designates TRBD2, a call that cannot be tested without DNA. This CDR3 region has 17 residues. The germline gives CDR1 SGDLS, CDR2 YYNGEE. CDR3 region: CASSVAAFSGGYNEQFF.

The chain recombines TRBV6-6 with TRBJ1-3; TCRdb's D call, TRBD1, is unchecked because there is no DNA. This CDR3 is 13 amino acids long. The germline CDR1 and CDR2 sequences are MNHNY and SVGAGI (reference sequence). CDR3 amino acids: CASRQGQGNTIYF.

The rearrangement links TRBV18 to TRBJ2-7; the TCRdb call, TRBD1, lacks DNA for checking. The V gene's germline CDR1 is KGHSH and CDR2 LQKENI. The CDR3 is made up of 15 amino acids. The CDR3 sequence is CASSPLGQASYEQYF.

The chain is built from TRBV27 and TRBJ2-7; TCRdb outputs TRBD2, but without DNA this stays unchecked. The CDR3 loop spans 15 amino acids. Germline V gene lookup returns CDR1 MNHEY and CDR2 SMNVEV (reference sequence). CDR3 loop: CASQPLAGGPYEQYF.

The V gene is TRBV11-2, the J gene TRBJ2-5; no DNA is available, so the TRBD1 call from TCRdb remains unchecked. This CDR3 spans 13 amino acids. Germline V gene lookup returns CDR1 SGHAT and CDR2 FQNNGV. CDR3 in amino acids: CASSWGVVETQYF.

CDR3 protein: CASRPGTQNTEAFF. The rearrangement joins TRBV28 to TRBJ1-1; the D gene TCRdb calls, TRBD1, cannot be checked with no DNA. The length of the CDR3 is 14 residues. Germline CDR1 reads MDHEN; CDR2 reads SYDVKM.

CDR3 residues: CATSRGKTGSGTQYF. The V gene is TRBV15, the J gene TRBJ2-3; TCRdb names TRBD1, which stays unverified in the absence of DNA. The V gene's germline CDR1 is LNHNV and CDR2 YYDKDF (reference sequence). CDR3 length: 15 amino acids.

V is TRBV18 and J is TRBJ1-1. CDR3 length equals 13 residues. Germline V gives CDR1 KGHSH, CDR2 LQKENI. The CDR3 reads CASSATVNTEAFF. Full variable domain (rest looked up from reference TRBV18 and TRBJ1-1): NAGVMQNPRHLVRRRGQEARLRCSPMKGHSHVYWYRQLPEEGLKFMVYLQKENIIDESGMPKERFSAEFPKEGPSILRIQQVVRGDSAAYFCASSATVNTEAFFGQGTRLTVV.

The chain combines TRBV6-1 with TRBJ2-2; TCRdb reports TRBD1, a call that lacks DNA to check it against. Germline CDR1 reads MNHNS; CDR2 reads SASEGT. The CDR3 spans 16 residues. CDR3 region: CASSSLDRGLTGELFF.

The rearrangement links TRBV7-3 to TRBJ2-2; the TRBD1 assignment by TCRdb is unverifiable without DNA. Germline assignment: CDR1 SGHTA and CDR2 FQGTGA. CDR3 length: 15 amino acids. The CDR3 loop is CASSYTGGATGELFF. Based on the CDR3 plus reference TRBV7-3 and TRBJ2-2, the full variable domain is GAGVSQTPSNKVTEKGKYVELRCDPISGHTALYWYRQSLGQGPEFLIYFQGTGAADDSGLPNDRFFAVRPEGSVSTLKIQRTERGDSAVYLCASSYTGGATGELFFGEGSRLTVL.

The V and J genes are TRBV29-1 and TRBJ1-1. The germline CDR1 and CDR2 sequences are SQVTM and ANQGSEA. This CDR3 has 13 amino acids. The CDR3 here is CSVGVGVNTEAFF.

The chain carries TRBV7-2 and TRBJ2-4; TCRdb outputs TRBD2, but without DNA this stays unchecked. The CDR3 extends over 17 amino acids. The V gene's germline CDR1 is SGHTA and CDR2 FQGNSA. The CDR3 loop reads CASSFTSGRTPKNIQYF.